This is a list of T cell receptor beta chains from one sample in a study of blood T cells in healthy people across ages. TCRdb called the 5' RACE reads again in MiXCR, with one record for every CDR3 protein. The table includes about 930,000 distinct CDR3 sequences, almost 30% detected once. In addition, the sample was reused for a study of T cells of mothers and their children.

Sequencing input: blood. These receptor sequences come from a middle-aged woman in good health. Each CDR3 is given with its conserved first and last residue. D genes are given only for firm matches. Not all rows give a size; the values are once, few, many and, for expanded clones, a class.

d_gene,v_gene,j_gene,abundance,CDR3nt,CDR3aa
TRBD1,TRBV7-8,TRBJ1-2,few,TGTGCCAGCAGCCGAACCCCCCAGGGGGCGCCTAACTATGGCTACACCTTC,CASSRTPQGAPNYGYTF
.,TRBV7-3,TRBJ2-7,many,TGTGCCAGCAGTCCCAGGGGGGCAATCCTTTTCTCCTACGAGCAGTACTTC,CASSPRGAILFSYEQYF
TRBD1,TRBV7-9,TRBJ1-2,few,TGTGCCGGCAGCTACCGGGACAGTTATGGCTACACCTTC,CAGSYRDSYGYTF
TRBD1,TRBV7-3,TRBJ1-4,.,TGTGCCAGCAGCTCGATATCGACAGGGGGAGAGGAAAAACTGTTTTTT,CASSSISTGGEEKLFF
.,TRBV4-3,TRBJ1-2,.,TGCGCCAGCAGCCAAGATCTGGGGATGGATGGCTACACCTTC,CASSQDLGMDGYTF
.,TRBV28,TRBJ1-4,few,TGTGCCAGCAGTGTCCGGACGGGAAAACTGTTTTTT,CASSVRTGKLFF
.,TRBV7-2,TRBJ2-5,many,TGTGCCAGCAGCTTAGCAGGGGCCAGGGTGAGGGAGACCCAGTACTTC,CASSLAGARVRETQYF
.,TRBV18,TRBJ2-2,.,TGTGCCAGCTCACGGGGCCCTAGCGTCGACGGGGAGCTGTTTTTT,CASSRGPSVDGELFF
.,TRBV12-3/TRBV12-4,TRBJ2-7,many,TGTGCCAGCACCAACGACCGGCTGGCCTACGAGCAGTACTTC,CASTNDRLAYEQYF
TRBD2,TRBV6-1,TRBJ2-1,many,TGTGCCAGCAGTGTCCTCGTTAGCGGGGCGTACAATGAGCAGTTCTTC,CASSVLVSGAYNEQFF
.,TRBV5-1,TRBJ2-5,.,TGCGCCAGCAGCGCCTTACCGACGGGCCAAGAGACCCAGTACTTC,CASSALPTGQETQYF
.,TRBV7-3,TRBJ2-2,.,TGTGCCAGCAGCTTAAAAGGGCGTAGGGAGCGGTTTTTT,CASSLKGRRERFF
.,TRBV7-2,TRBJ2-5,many,TGTGCCAGCAGCTTAGAACAGCCTCCAGAGACCCAGTACTTC,CASSLEQPPETQYF
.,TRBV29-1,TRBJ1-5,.,TGCAGCGCTAGCGGCACAGGGCGGGGTCAGCCCCAGCATTTT,CSASGTGRGQPQHF
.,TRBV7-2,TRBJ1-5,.,TGTGCCAGCAGCTTAAATGGGGCAGGGATGTATCAGCCCCAGCATTTT,CASSLNGAGMYQPQHF
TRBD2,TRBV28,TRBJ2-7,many,TGTGCCAGCAGTCCGTCTAGCGGGGGGGCCTACTACGAGCAGTACTTC,CASSPSSGGAYYEQYF
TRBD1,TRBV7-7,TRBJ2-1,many,TGTGCTAGCAGCTTAGACAGGGGGCGGTACAATGAGCAGTTCTTC,CASSLDRGRYNEQFF
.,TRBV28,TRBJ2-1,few,TGTGCCAGCAGTTTAGTGGTCTACAATGAGCAGTTCTTC,CASSLVVYNEQFF
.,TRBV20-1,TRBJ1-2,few,TGCAGTGCTAGATCGGGACTGAACTACACCTTC,CSARSGLNYTF
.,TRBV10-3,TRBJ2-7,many,TGTGCCATCAGTGCAGGGAGCGAGCAGTACTTC,CAISAGSEQYF
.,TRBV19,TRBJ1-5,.,TGTGCCAGTTCATTCCAGGTTCATGGGCATCAGCCCCAGCATTTT,CASSFQVHGHQPQHF
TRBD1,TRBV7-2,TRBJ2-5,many,TGTGCCAGCAGCCCCAGGGGGAAAGAGACCCAGTACTTC,CASSPRGKETQYF
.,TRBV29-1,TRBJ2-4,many,TGCAGCGTTATCCCCGGCAGGGGGGCAAACATTCAGTACTTC,CSVIPGRGANIQYF
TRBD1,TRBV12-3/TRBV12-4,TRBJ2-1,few,TGTGCCAGCAGTCCCGCTAGGGACAGCGGAACCAATGAGCAGTTCTTC,CASSPARDSGTNEQFF
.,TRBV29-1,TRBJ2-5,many,TGCAGCGTTGACCCCGGGAAACGAGAGACCCAGTACTTC,CSVDPGKRETQYF
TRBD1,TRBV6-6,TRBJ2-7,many,TGTGCCAGCGCCTCCGGGACAGGGGGCCCCTACGAGCAGTACTTC,CASASGTGGPYEQYF